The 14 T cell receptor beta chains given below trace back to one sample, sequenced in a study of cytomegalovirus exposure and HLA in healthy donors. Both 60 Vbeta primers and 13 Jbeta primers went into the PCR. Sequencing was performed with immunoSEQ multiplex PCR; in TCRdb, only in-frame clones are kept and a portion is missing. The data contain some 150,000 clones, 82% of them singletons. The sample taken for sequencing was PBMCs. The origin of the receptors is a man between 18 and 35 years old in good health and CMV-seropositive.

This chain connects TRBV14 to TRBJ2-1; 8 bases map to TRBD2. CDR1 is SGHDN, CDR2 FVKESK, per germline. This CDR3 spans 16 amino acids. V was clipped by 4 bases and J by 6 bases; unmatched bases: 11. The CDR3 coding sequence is TGTGCCAGCAGCCCCGTAAGAAGCGGGAGTGTCAATGAGCAGTTCTTC. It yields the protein CASSPVRSGSVNEQFF. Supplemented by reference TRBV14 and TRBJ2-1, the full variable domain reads EAGVTQFPSHSVIEKGQTVTLRCDPISGHDNLYWYRRVMGKEIKFLLHFVKESKQDESGMPNNRFLAERTGGTYSTLKVQPAELEDSGVYFCASSPVRSGSVNEQFFGPGTRLTVL.

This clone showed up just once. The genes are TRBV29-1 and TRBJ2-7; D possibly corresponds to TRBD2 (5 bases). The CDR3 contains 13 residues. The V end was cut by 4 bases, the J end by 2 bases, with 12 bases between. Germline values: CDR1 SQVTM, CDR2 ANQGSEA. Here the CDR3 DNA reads TGCAGCGTTGGGGGTTGGGAGACCTACGAGCAGTACTTC. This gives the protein CSVGGWETYEQYF.

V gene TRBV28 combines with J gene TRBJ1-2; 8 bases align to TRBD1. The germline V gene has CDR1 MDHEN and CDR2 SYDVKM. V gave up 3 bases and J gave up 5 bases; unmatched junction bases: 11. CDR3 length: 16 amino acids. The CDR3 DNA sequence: TGTGCCAGCAGTTTGCCAATAGACAGGGGTGGGTATGGCTACACCTTC. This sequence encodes CASSLPIDRGGYGYTF.

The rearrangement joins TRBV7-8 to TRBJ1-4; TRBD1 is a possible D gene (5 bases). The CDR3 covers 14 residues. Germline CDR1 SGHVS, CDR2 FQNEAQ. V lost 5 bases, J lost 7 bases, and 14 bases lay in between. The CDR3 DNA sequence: TGTGCCAGCAGCCGGACAAATAAGGGTGAAAAACTGTTTTTT. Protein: CASSRTNKGEKLFF. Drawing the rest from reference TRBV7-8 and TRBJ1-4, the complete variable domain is GAGVSQSPRYKVAKRGQDVALRCDPISGHVSLFWYQQALGQGPEFLTYFQNEAQLDKSGLPSDRFFAERPEGSVSTLKIQRTQQEDSAVYLCASSRTNKGEKLFFGSGTQLSVL.

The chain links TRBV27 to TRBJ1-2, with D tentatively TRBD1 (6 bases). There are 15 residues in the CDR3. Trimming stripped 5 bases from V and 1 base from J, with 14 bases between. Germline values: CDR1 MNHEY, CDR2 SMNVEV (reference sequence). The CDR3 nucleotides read TGTGCCAGCAGTCCCTCACAGGGATTTAACTATGGCTACACCTTC. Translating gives CASSPSQGFNYGYTF.

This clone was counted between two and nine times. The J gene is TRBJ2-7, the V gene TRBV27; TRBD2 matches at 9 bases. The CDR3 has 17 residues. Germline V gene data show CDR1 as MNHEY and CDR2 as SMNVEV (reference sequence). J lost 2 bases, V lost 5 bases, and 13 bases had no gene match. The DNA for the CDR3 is TGTGCCAGCAGTCCCCTAAGCCCAGCGGGGGGAACCTACGAGCAGTACTTC. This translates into CASSPLSPAGGTYEQYF.

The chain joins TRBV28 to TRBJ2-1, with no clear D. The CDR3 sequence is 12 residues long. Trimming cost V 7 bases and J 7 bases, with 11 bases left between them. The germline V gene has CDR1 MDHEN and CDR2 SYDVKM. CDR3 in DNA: TGTGCCAGCACCCCCTCGGTGAATGAGCAGTTCTTC. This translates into CASTPSVNEQFF.

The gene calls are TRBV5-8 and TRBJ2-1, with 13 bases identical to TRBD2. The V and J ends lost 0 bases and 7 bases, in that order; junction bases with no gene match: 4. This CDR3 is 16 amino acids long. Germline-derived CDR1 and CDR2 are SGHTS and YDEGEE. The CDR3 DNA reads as TGTGCCAGCAGCTTGGAACTAGCGGGAGGGTGGAATGAGCAGTTCTTC. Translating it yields CASSLELAGGWNEQFF. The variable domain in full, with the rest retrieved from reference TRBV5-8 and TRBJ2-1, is EAGVTQSPTHLIKTRGQQATLRCSPISGHTSVYWYQQALGLGLQFLLWYDEGEERNRGNFPPRFSGRQFPNYSSELNVNALELEDSALYLCASSLELAGGWNEQFFGPGTRLTVL.

The chain's CDR3 is CASSLTSGANNEQFF. The CDR3 nucleotides are TGTGCCAGCAGCTTGACTAGCGGGGCCAACAATGAGCAGTTCTTC. The chain links TRBV5-4 to TRBJ2-1; 10 bases fit TRBD2. The ends lost 1 base at V and 5 bases at J; junction bases unmatched: 3. The CDR3 runs to 15 residues. Per the germline V gene, CDR1 is SGHNT and CDR2 is YYREEE (reference sequence). The whole variable domain, filled in from reference TRBV5-4 and TRBJ2-1, reads ETGVTQSPTHLIKTRGQQVTLRCSSQSGHNTVSWYQQALGQGPQFIFQYYREEENGRGNFPPRFSGLQFPNYSSELNVNALELDDSALYLCASSLTSGANNEQFFGPGTRLTVL.

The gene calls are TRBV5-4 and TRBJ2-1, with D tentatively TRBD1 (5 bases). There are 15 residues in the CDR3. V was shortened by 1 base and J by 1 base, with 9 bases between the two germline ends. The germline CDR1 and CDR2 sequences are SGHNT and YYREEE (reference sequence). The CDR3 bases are TGTGCCAGCAGCTTGCAGGGATTTTCCTACAATGAGCAGTTCTTC. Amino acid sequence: CASSLQGFSYNEQFF.

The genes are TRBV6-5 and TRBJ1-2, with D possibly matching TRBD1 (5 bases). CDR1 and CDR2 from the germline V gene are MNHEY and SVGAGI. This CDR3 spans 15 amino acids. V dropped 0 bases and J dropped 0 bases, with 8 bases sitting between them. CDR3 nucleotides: TGTGCCAGCAGTTACTCGTCGACAGCTAACTATGGCTACACCTTC. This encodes CASSYSSTANYGYTF.

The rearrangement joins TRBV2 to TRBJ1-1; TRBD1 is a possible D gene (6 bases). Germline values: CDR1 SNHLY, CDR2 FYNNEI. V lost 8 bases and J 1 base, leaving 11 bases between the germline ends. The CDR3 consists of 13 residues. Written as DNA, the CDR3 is TGTGCCAGCCCAGGGGCGGAGAACACTGAAGCTTTCTTT. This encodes CASPGAENTEAFF.

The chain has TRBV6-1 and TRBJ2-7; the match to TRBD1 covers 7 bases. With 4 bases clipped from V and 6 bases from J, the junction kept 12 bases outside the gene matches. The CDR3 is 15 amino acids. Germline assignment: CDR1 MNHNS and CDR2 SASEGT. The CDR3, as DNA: TGTGCCAGCAGTGCCAGTTCACAGGGGATTCGCGAGCAGTACTTC. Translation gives CASSASSQGIREQYF.

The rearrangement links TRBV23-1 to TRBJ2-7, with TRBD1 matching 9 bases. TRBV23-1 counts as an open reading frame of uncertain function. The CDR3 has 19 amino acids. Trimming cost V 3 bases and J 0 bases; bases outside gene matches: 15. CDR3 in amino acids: CASSHHRDRDVSSSYEQYF. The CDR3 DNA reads TGCGCCAGCAGTCATCACCGGGACAGGGACGTCTCGAGCTCCTACGAGCAGTACTTC.